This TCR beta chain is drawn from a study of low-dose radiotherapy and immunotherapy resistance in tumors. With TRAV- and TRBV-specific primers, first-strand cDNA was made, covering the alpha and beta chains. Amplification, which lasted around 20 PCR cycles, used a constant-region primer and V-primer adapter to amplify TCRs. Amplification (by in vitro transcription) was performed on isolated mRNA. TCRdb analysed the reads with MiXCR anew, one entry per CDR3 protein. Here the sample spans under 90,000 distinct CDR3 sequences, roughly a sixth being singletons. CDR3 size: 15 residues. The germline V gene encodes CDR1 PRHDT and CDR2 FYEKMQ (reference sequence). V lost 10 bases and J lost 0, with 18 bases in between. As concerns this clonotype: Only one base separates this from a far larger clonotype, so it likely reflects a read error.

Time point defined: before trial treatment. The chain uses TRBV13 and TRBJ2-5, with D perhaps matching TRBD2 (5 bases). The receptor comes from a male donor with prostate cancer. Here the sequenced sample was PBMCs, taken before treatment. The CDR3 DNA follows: TGTGCCATCAGTGAAGAGGGTGGCTACCAAGAGACCCAGTACTTC. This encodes CAISEEGGYQETQYF. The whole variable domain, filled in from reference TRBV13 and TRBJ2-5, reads AAGVIQSPRHLIKEKRETATLKCYPIPRHDTVYWYQQGPGQDPQFLISFYEKMQSDKGSIPDRFSAQQFSDYHSELNMSSLELGDSALYFCAISEEGGYQETQYFGPGTRLLVL.